This T cell receptor beta chain stems from a study of control samples from healthy donors and cancer patients. Libraries were prepared by immunoSEQ multiplex PCR; TCRdb keeps only in-frame clonotypes and omits some of them. The sample consists of about 52,000 clones, approximately 95% of them appearing once. The CDR3 consists of 14 residues. Germline loops: CDR1 SGHNT, CDR2 YYREEE (reference sequence). The V end lost 1 base, the J end lost 2 bases, and 9 bases lay between the germline ends. This chain links TRBV5-4 with TRBJ1-1; D not resolved. Sequencing was carried out using blood. This TCR derives from a man under 40 in good health. CDR3: CASSLKTGNTEAFF. The CDR3 DNA reads as TGTGCCAGCAGCTTGAAAACCGGTAACACTGAAGCTTTCTTT.